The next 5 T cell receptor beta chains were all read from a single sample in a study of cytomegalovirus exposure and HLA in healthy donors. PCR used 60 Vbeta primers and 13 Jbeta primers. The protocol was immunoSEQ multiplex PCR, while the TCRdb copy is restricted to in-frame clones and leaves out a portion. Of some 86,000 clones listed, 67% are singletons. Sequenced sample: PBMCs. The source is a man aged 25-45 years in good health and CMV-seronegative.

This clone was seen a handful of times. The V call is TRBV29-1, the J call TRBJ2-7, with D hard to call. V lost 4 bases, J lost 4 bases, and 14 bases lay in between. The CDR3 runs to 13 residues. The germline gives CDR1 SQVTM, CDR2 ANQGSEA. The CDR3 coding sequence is TGCAGCGTTGTCAATGCGGCCGCTTACGAGCAGTACTTC. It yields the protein CSVVNAAAYEQYF.

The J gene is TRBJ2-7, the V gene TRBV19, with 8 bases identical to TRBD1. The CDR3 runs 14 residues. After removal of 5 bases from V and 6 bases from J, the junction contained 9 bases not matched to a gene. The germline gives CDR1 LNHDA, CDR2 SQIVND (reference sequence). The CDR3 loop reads CASSDGQGATEQYF. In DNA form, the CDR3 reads TGTGCCAGTAGTGATGGACAGGGAGCCACCGAGCAGTACTTC. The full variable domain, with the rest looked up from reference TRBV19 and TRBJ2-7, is DGGITQSPKYLFRKEGQNVTLSCEQNLNHDAMYWYRQDPGQGLRLIYYSQIVNDFQKGDIAEGYSVSREKKESFPLTVTSAQKNPTAFYLCASSDGQGATEQYFGPGTRLTVT.

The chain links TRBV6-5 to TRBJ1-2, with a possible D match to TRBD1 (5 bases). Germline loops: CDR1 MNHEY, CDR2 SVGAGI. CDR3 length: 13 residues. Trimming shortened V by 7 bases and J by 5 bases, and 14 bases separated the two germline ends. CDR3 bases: TGTGCCAGCACGGGGGGGACCGGGTATGGCTACACCTTC. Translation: CASTGGTGYGYTF.

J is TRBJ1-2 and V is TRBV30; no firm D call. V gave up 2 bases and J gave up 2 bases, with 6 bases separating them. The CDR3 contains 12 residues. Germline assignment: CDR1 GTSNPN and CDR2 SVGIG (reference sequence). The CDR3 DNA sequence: TGTGCCTGGAGTCCATCAAACTATGGCTACACCTTC. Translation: CAWSPSNYGYTF.

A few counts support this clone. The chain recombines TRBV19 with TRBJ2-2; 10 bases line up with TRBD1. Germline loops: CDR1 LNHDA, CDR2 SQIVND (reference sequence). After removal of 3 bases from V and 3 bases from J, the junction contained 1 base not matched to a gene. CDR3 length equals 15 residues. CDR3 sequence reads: CASSIGQGDTGELFF. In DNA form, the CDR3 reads TGTGCCAGTAGTATTGGACAGGGGGACACCGGGGAGCTGTTTTTT.